Listed below are T cell receptor beta chains from one sample, sequenced in a study of T cell repertoires in ileal Crohn's disease. Clones were read by immunoSEQ multiplex PCR, and TCRdb kept only the in-frame ones, dropping some. The table records 7,000 or so clones, 70% to 75% of them present only once. The sample comprised ileal tissue. The receptors were gathered from an adult with Crohn's disease. CDR3s include the opening cysteine and the closing phenylalanine or tryptophan. Fields, in order: V gene, J gene, D gene, clone size, CDR3 length, CDR3 DNA, CDR3 protein. D genes are given only for firm matches. Size tells how often a clone was seen (once, few, many) or the class of an expanded clone, and some rows leave it out.

>TRBV29-1|TRBJ1-2|.|.|11
TGCAGCGTCGTGTTAGGGGGTGGCTACACCTTC
CSVVLGGGYTF
>TRBV5-6|TRBJ2-7|TRBD1|.|15
TGTGCCAGCAGTCTCAGGGGCAGGGGGCTTCGGGAGCAGTACTTC
CASSLRGRGLREQYF
>TRBV7-2|TRBJ2-1|TRBD2|.|16
TGTGCCAGCAGCTTTTCCGGGACTAGCCCCTACAATGAGCAGTTCTTC
CASSFSGTSPYNEQFF
>TRBV7-9|TRBJ1-1|.|.|16
TGTGCCAGCAGCTTAACGTACGGAGTTAGGAACACTGAAGCTTTCTTT
CASSLTYGVRNTEAFF
>TRBV7-6|TRBJ2-7|.|.|13
TGTGCCAGCAGCTTAGATTTTGTCTGGGAGCAGTACTTC
CASSLDFVWEQYF
>TRBV11-2|TRBJ1-3|.|.|15
TGTGCCAGCAGCCCACAGGGTAGCGGTGGAAACACCATATATTTT
CASSPQGSGGNTIYF
>TRBV11-2|TRBJ1-4|.|.|15
TGTGCCAGCAGCTTAGGAGACAGAGATAATGAAAAACTGTTTTTT
CASSLGDRDNEKLFF
>TRBV4-1|TRBJ1-2|TRBD1|.|15
TGCGCCAGCAGCCAAGGGACAGGGTCCAACTATGGCTACACCTTC
CASSQGTGSNYGYTF
>TRBV5-1|TRBJ1-1|.|.|14
TGCGCCAGCAGATTCGGGTCAGCGAACACTGAAGCTTTCTTT
CASRFGSANTEAFF
>TRBV6-1|TRBJ2-3|.|.|12
TGTGCCAGCAATCTAGCTGCAGATACGCAGTATTTT
CASNLAADTQYF
>TRBV4-3|TRBJ2-5|.|once|15
TGCGCCAGCAGCGGTCAGGGGGAGGCCCAAGAGACCCAGTACTTC
CASSGQGEAQETQYF
>TRBV29-1|TRBJ1-5|.|.|14
TGCAGCGTCGTTTCCTCCCCTTCTAATCAGCCCCAGCATTTT
CSVVSSPSNQPQHF
>TRBV30|TRBJ2-3|.|.|14
TGTGCCTGGAGTAGTACGGGCGGCACAGATACGCAGTATTTT
CAWSSTGGTDTQYF
>TRBV27|TRBJ2-3|.|few|14
TGTGCCAGCAGCCTGGGAGGAAAGGGGGGTACGCAGTATTTT
CASSLGGKGGTQYF
>TRBV28|TRBJ1-2|.|few|15
TGTGCCAGCAGTTTAGGAGGCCAGTGGGGCTATGGCTACACCTTC
CASSLGGQWGYGYTF
>TRBV6-1|TRBJ2-5|.|.|14
TGTGCCAGCAGTGAAAGTGGCACCCCAGAGACCCAGTACTTC
CASSESGTPETQYF
>TRBV2|TRBJ2-7|TRBD1|.|13
TGTGCCAGCAGCCTCGGGACAGGGACCGAGCAGTACTTC
CASSLGTGTEQYF
>TRBV11-1|TRBJ2-5|.|few|14
TGTGCCAGCAGCCGGCTGGGCGGTGAAGGGTCCCAGTACTTC
CASSRLGGEGSQYF
>TRBV14|TRBJ1-2|.|.|12
TGTGCCAGCAGCCAAGGTCGGTATGGCTACACCTTC
CASSQGRYGYTF
>TRBV2|TRBJ1-5|.|.|13
TGTGCCAGCAGTTCTCAGGGAAATCAGCCCCAGCATTTT
CASSSQGNQPQHF
>TRBV7-2|TRBJ1-2|TRBD1|few|15
TGTGCCAGCAGCGCCCAGGGGGCGCCTAACTATGGCTACACCTTC
CASSAQGAPNYGYTF
>TRBV7-3|TRBJ2-2|.|.|15
TGTGCCAGCAGCCCTCACAGGGTTGACACCGGGGAGCTGTTTTTT
CASSPHRVDTGELFF
>TRBV6-6|TRBJ2-7|.|few|14
TGTGCCAGCAGTGCTCCGCCCCAGGGTTCCGAGCAGTACTTC
CASSAPPQGSEQYF
>TRBV4-1|TRBJ2-1|.|.|16
TGCGCCAGCAGCCAAGAATCGGCACGCTCCTACAATGAGCAGTTCTTC
CASSQESARSYNEQFF
>TRBV9|TRBJ1-4|.|.|12
TGTGCCAGCAGCGTAGGTCGAGGGAAACTGTTTTTT
CASSVGRGKLFF
>TRBV9|TRBJ2-5|.|.|15
TGTGCCAGCAGCGTAGAGGGGATTCCTGGGCAGACCCAGTACTTC
CASSVEGIPGQTQYF
>TRBV28|TRBJ2-5|TRBD1|.|12
TGTGCCAGCAGACCGGGACAGGGTACCCAGTACTTC
CASRPGQGTQYF
>TRBV5-6|TRBJ2-1|.|.|15
TGTGCCAGCAGCCACTCGAGGGCCGCAGGAAATGAGCAGTTCTTC
CASSHSRAAGNEQFF
>TRBV4-3|TRBJ2-3|.|.|17
TGCGCCAGCAGCCAAGATTGGGGCGGGAAATTCACAGATACGCAGTATTTT
CASSQDWGGKFTDTQYF
>TRBV29-1|TRBJ1-1|.|.|12
TGCAGCGCCCATGGGGGGTACGCTGAAGCTTTCTTT
CSAHGGYAEAFF
>TRBV10-2|TRBJ2-7|.|.|14
TGCGCCAGCACCGAGGGGCTCAGCTCCTACGAGCAGTACTTC
CASTEGLSSYEQYF
>TRBV19|TRBJ1-5|TRBD1|.|14
TGTGCCAGTAGAACCGGGACAGGGGGTCAGCCCCAGCATTTT
CASRTGTGGQPQHF
>TRBV7-3|TRBJ2-1|TRBD2|.|14
TGTGCCAGTACCGGGCTAGCGGGTTACAATGAGCAGTTCTTC
CASTGLAGYNEQFF
>TRBV6-1|TRBJ2-1|TRBD2|.|20
TGTGCCAGCAGAGAAACCAGGGGTCTAGCGGGAGGGCCGCGCTACAATGAGCAGTTCTTC
CASRETRGLAGGPRYNEQFF
>TRBV7-9|TRBJ2-1|.|few|14
TGTGCCAGCAGCAAAGAGAGCTCCTACAATGAGCAGTTCTTC
CASSKESSYNEQFF
>TRBV23-1|TRBJ2-6|.|.|17
TGCGCCAGCAGTCAATCGGGGAGTAGCTCTGGGGCCAACGTCCTGACTTTC
CASSQSGSSSGANVLTF
>TRBV5-1|TRBJ1-1|.|once|16
TGCGCCAGCAGCTTGGGGGATGGGGGCTTTGGGGCTGAAGCTTTCTTT
CASSLGDGGFGAEAFF
>TRBV5-6|TRBJ1-1|.|.|13
TGTGCCAGCAGCCCGGTGGGGGGGACTGAAGCTTTCTTT
CASSPVGGTEAFF
>TRBV19|TRBJ2-1|.|.|14
TGTGCCACCATACAGGGCGGCTCCTACAATGAGCAGTTCTTC
CATIQGGSYNEQFF
>TRBV2|TRBJ1-1|TRBD1|few|18
TGTGCCAGCAGTGCCGGTCGGCAGGGGGTCGAAGAGGGCACTGAAGCTTTCTTT
CASSAGRQGVEEGTEAFF
>TRBV6-6|TRBJ2-7|.|.|15
TGTGCCAGCAGCCTTAAGCCGGTGAGGGGATACGAGCAGTACTTC
CASSLKPVRGYEQYF
>TRBV28|TRBJ2-1|.|.|15
TGTGCCAGCAGGGAAAGCGGGTCCTCCTACAATGAGCAGTTCTTC
CASRESGSSYNEQFF
>TRBV20-1|TRBJ2-1|.|.|11
TGCAGTGCTTGGGATTACAATGAGCAGTTCTTC
CSAWDYNEQFF
>TRBV2|TRBJ2-1|.|.|10
TGTGCCAGCAGTTTTAATGAGCAGTTCTTC
CASSFNEQFF
>TRBV20-1|TRBJ2-3|.|.|11
TGCAGTGCCCGAAAGTCAGATACGCAGTATTTT
CSARKSDTQYF
>TRBV5-4|TRBJ2-7|TRBD2|.|14
TGTGCCAGCAGCTTTCCCGCGGGAGCCCACGAGCAGTACTTC
CASSFPAGAHEQYF
>TRBV30|TRBJ1-2|.|.|13
TGTGCCTGGAGTGTATCGCGCAGTGGTGGCTACACCTTC
CAWSVSRSGGYTF
>TRBV18|TRBJ2-5|TRBD1|few|15
TGTGCCAGCTCACACCGGACAGGGTACGGGGAGACCCAGTACTTC
CASSHRTGYGETQYF
>TRBV19|TRBJ2-1|.|.|13
TGTGCCAGTAGTATCGGCATTTTAGTTGAGCAGTTCTTC
CASSIGILVEQFF
>TRBV2|TRBJ2-7|.|few|16
TGTGCCAGCATGCTCCCCGGGGGCGCAAGCTCCTACGAGCAGTACTTC
CASMLPGGASSYEQYF
>TRBV7-3|TRBJ2-2|TRBD2|.|16
TGTGCCAGCAGCTTTTTTACTAGCGGACACACCGGGGAGCTGTTTTTT
CASSFFTSGHTGELFF
>TRBV6-5|TRBJ1-5|.|few|14
TGTGCCAGCAACTCCGGGGGACCCAATCAGCCCCAGCATTTT
CASNSGGPNQPQHF